One and the same sample provided the 25 T cell receptor beta chains below, sequenced in a study of human T cells and chemical hapten exposure. TCRdb ran MiXCR on the RACE reads and lists one entry per CDR3 protein. The sample shows around 120,000 distinct CDR3 sequences, approximately 15% of them seen only once. Time point given: pre-sensitization, week 0. Treatment indicated: therapeutic diphenylcyclopropenone sensitization with weekly scalp DPC. Sequences were derived from whole blood, sampled in connection with sensitization to the hapten diphenylcyclopropenone (DPC). Source of these receptors: a woman aged 18-29 years with alopecia areata. Some clones in this sample may be carry-over from other donors' samples.

A few counts support this clonotype. This sequence joins TRBV6-5 and TRBJ1-5; D unresolved. V was clipped by 6 bases and J by 4 bases, with 16 bases between them. From germline, CDR1 is MNHEY and CDR2 SVGAGI. The CDR3 loop spans 15 amino acids. The CDR3, as DNA: TGTGCCAGCAGGCAGCCGGGTGCGGGTAATCAGCCCCAGCATTTT. Translation: CASRQPGAGNQPQHF.

This clonotype was recorded at least ten times. The gene calls are TRBV5-4 and TRBJ2-1; no definite D call. Trimming took off 4 bases at V and 2 bases at J, with 7 bases between the two ends. This CDR3 is 13 amino acids long. Germline CDR1 reads SGHNT; CDR2 reads YYREEE (reference sequence). The CDR3 here is CASSPRPYNEQFF. CDR3 nucleotide sequence: TGTGCCAGCAGCCCCCGTCCCTACAATGAGCAGTTCTTC. Complete variable domain (other parts from reference TRBV5-4 and TRBJ2-1): ETGVTQSPTHLIKTRGQQVTLRCSSQSGHNTVSWYQQALGQGPQFIFQYYREEENGRGNFPPRFSGLQFPNYSSELNVNALELDDSALYLCASSPRPYNEQFFGPGTRLTVL.

This rearrangement joins TRBV25-1 to TRBJ1-4; D ambiguous. The germline V gene has CDR1 MGHDK and CDR2 SYGVNS. The CDR3 runs to 16 residues. Trimming pared 2 bases from V and 0 bases from J, leaving 10 bases between. The chain's CDR3 is CASSETLDPTNEKLFF. CDR3 nucleotide sequence: TGTGCCAGCAGTGAAACCCTGGACCCAACTAATGAAAAACTGTTTTTT.

The rearrangement links TRBV7-9 to TRBJ2-5; 8 positions match TRBD1. The V and J ends lost 5 bases and 5 bases, in that order; junction bases with no gene match: 4. Per germline, CDR1 SEHNR and CDR2 FQNEAQ (reference sequence). CDR3 length equals 13 residues. The CDR3: CASSPRTGETQYF. The CDR3 DNA follows: TGTGCCAGCAGCCCTCGGACAGGGGAGACCCAGTACTTC.

This clonotype was observed many times. V is TRBV5-1 and J is TRBJ2-2; weak D call: TRBD1 (5 bases). The CDR3 length is 15 residues. CDR1 SGHRS and CDR2 YFSETQ come from the germline V gene. V was cut by 0 bases and J by 1 base, with 7 bases left in between. For the CDR3, the DNA is TGCGCCAGCAGCTTGGTAGGGGTGAACACCGGGGAGCTGTTTTTT. Encoded protein: CASSLVGVNTGELFF. Together with reference TRBV5-1 and TRBJ2-2, the CDR3 gives the full variable domain: KAGVTQTPRYLIKTRGQQVTLSCSPISGHRSVSWYQQTPGQGLQFLFEYFSETQRNKGNFPGRFSGRQFSNSRSEMNVSTLELGDSALYLCASSLVGVNTGELFFGEGSRLTVL.

The rearrangement links TRBV5-4 to TRBJ1-4, with TRBD1 matching 9 bases. V shed 3 bases and J 8 bases; nucleotides not matched to a gene: 11. CDR3 size: 16 residues. Germline CDR1 and CDR2: SGHNT and YYREEE (reference sequence). The CDR3 DNA follows: TGTGCCAGCAGCTATATGGGACAGGGTGAAGGGGAAAAACTGTTTTTT. This gives the protein CASSYMGQGEGEKLFF.

This clonotype came up many times. The genes are TRBV6-1 and TRBJ1-6; 8 bases match TRBD1. The trim removed 4 bases at V and 7 bases at J, leaving 9 bases unmatched. Germline V CDR1 and CDR2: MNHNS, SASEGT. The CDR3 sequence is 16 residues long. CDR3 amino acids: CASSVRTGKVNSPLHF. In DNA, the CDR3 is TGTGCCAGCAGTGTCAGGACAGGGAAGGTGAATTCACCCCTCCACTTT.

This clonotype was counted a few times. This rearrangement joins TRBV4-3 to TRBJ2-3; 8 positions agree with TRBD1. The CDR3 sequence is 15 residues long. CDR1 LGHNA and CDR2 YSLEER come from the germline V gene. The V segment lost 2 bases and the J segment 5 bases; nucleotides outside the gene matches: 6. CDR3 nucleotide sequence: TGCGCCAGCAGCCAAACCAGGACAGGGCGAGATACGCAGTATTTT. Protein: CASSQTRTGRDTQYF.

In this sample, this clonotype turned up many times. The CDR3 DNA sequence: TGTGCCAGCATCCCACGTAGCGGGGGGGCTCGGCCGGCCACCGGGGAGCTGTTTTTT. This sequence encodes CASIPRSGGARPATGELFF. V and J are TRBV6-2 or TRBV6-3 and TRBJ2-2, with 11 bases matching TRBD2. Germline lookup yields CDR1 MNHEY and CDR2 SVGEGT. There are 19 residues in the CDR3. V lost 7 bases, J lost 4 bases, and 17 bases stayed unmatched.

V and J are TRBV7-6 and TRBJ2-1, with TRBD1 matching 10 bases. The V segment lost 8 bases and the J segment 2 bases; nucleotides outside the gene matches: 12. Per germline, CDR1 SGHVS and CDR2 FNYEAQ. The CDR3 extends over 17 amino acids. The CDR3 bases are TGTGCCAGCGCCGGGACAGGGGTTTCAGGGGCCTACAATGAGCAGTTCTTC. Translation: CASAGTGVSGAYNEQFF. Drawing the rest from reference TRBV7-6 and TRBJ2-1, the complete variable domain is GAGVSQSPRYKVTKRGQDVALRCDPISGHVSLYWYRQALGQGPEFLTYFNYEAQQDKSGLPNDRFSAERPEGSISTLTIQRTEQRDSAMYRCASAGTGVSGAYNEQFFGPGTRLTVL.

This clonotype was observed at least ten times. This sequence joins TRBV27 and TRBJ2-1; 11 bases map to TRBD1. The ends lost 3 bases at V and 8 bases at J; junction bases unmatched: 9. The CDR3 covers 16 residues. CDR1 is MNHEY and CDR2 is SMNVEV in the germline V gene (reference sequence). The CDR3 sequence: CASSFTGQGAMYEQFF. The CDR3 DNA reads TGTGCCAGCAGTTTTACCGGACAGGGGGCTATGTATGAGCAGTTCTTC.

The sample holds many counts of this clonotype. This chain joins TRBV6-5 and TRBJ2-1; D ambiguous. Germline V CDR1 and CDR2: MNHEY, SVGAGI. The CDR3 sequence is 18 residues long. V shed 9 bases and J shed 4 bases, with 28 bases lying between them. In DNA form, the CDR3 reads TGTGCCAGGAGTAAGGGCGTGTTTTCGGTTCGAAAATACAATGAGCAGTTCTTC. Amino acid sequence: CARSKGVFSVRKYNEQFF.

The chain carries TRBV9 and TRBJ2-1; possibly TRBD1 for D (6 bases). The CDR3 runs to 14 residues. Germline loops: CDR1 SGDLS, CDR2 YYNGEE. Trimming cost V 4 bases and J 4 bases, with 12 bases left between them. The CDR3 DNA sequence: TGTGCCAGCAGCCCGGGACAAAAATACAATGAGCAGTTCTTC. This encodes CASSPGQKYNEQFF.

The chain carries TRBV30 and TRBJ1-1; a weak D match, TRBD1 (6 bases). Trimming pared 3 bases from V and 1 base from J, leaving 9 bases between. This CDR3 spans 13 amino acids. CDR1 and CDR2 from the germline V gene are GTSNPN and SVGIG (reference sequence). In DNA, the CDR3 is TGTGCCTGGAGGGCGACAGGGAACACTGAAGCTTTCTTT. This codes for CAWRATGNTEAFF.

The chain is built from TRBV11-2 and TRBJ2-1, with TRBD2 identical over 9 bases. After removal of 1 base from V and 4 bases from J, the junction contained 5 bases not matched to a gene. Germline CDR1 reads SGHAT; CDR2 reads FQNNGV. This CDR3 has 16 residues. The CDR3 bases are TGTGCCAGCAGCTTAGCCCTAGCGGGACTGTACAATGAGCAGTTCTTC. Amino acid sequence: CASSLALAGLYNEQFF. Drawing the rest from reference TRBV11-2 and TRBJ2-1, the complete variable domain is EAGVAQSPRYKIIEKRQSVAFWCNPISGHATLYWYQQILGQGPKLLIQFQNNGVVDDSQLPKDRFSAERLKGVDSTLKIQPAKLEDSAVYLCASSLALAGLYNEQFFGPGTRLTVL.

The chain employs TRBV11-2 and TRBJ2-7, with 11 nucleotides matching TRBD2. This CDR3 region has 15 residues. Germline loops: CDR1 SGHAT, CDR2 FQNNGV. Losses at the gene ends were 5 bases for V and 2 bases for J; bases not matched to a gene: 5. CDR3 residues: CASSTRLAGPYEQYF. The DNA for the CDR3 is TGTGCCAGCAGCACAAGACTAGCGGGACCCTACGAGCAGTACTTC.

There are a few counts of this clonotype. V usage is TRBV5-6 and J usage is TRBJ2-5; TRBD2 agrees at 10 bases. CDR3 length: 15 amino acids. Germline values: CDR1 SGHDT, CDR2 YYEEEE. The V and J ends lost 1 base and 4 bases, in that order; junction bases with no gene match: 4. CDR3 nucleotides: TGTGCCAGCAGCTTGAGCGGGGGGGCCCTAGAGACCCAGTACTTC. This encodes CASSLSGGALETQYF.

This clonotype was counted ten times or more. The gene calls are TRBV10-3 and TRBJ2-3; TRBD1 or TRBD2 may be the D gene (6 bases each). V lost 6 bases to trimming and J lost 4 bases, with 14 bases between them. The CDR3 extends over 14 amino acids. CDR1 is ENHRY and CDR2 is SYGVKD in the germline V gene. As DNA, the CDR3 is TGTGCCATCAGAATCGGGGGCGACGCAGATACGCAGTATTTT. It translates to CAIRIGGDADTQYF.

The V gene is TRBV20-1, the J gene TRBJ1-1; TRBD1 matches 8 bases. V shed 2 bases, J shed 4 bases, and the junction held 6 bases outside the gene matches. The CDR3 length is 14 residues. The germline CDR1 and CDR2 sequences are DFQATT and SNEGSKA (reference sequence). The CDR3 region is CSARKQGESTEAFF. CDR3 bases: TGCAGTGCTAGAAAACAGGGGGAGAGCACTGAAGCTTTCTTT.

This clonotype has more than one count but fewer than ten. The chain joins TRBV9 to TRBJ1-3, with D unclear. CDR1 and CDR2 from the germline V gene are SGDLS and YYNGEE. The CDR3 length is 13 residues. The V end was cut by 3 bases, the J end by 3 bases, with 7 bases between. This CDR3 is CASSESSGNTIYF. The CDR3 DNA is TGTGCCAGCAGCGAGTCTAGTGGAAACACCATATATTTT.

This clonotype was counted only a few times. V usage is TRBV30 and J usage is TRBJ2-3; 7 bases fit TRBD2. V shed 3 bases and J 2 bases; nucleotides not matched to a gene: 11. The CDR3 sequence is 16 residues long. Germline values: CDR1 GTSNPN, CDR2 SVGIG (reference sequence). CDR3 sequence (DNA): TGTGCCTGGAGGTGGCCCAAGGGAGGGATCACAGATACGCAGTATTTT. It codes for CAWRWPKGGITDTQYF.

This clonotype was counted only a few times. The CDR3 nucleotides read TGCGCCAGCAGCCAAGATTTGGGGCTCGACTATGGCTACACCTTC. It encodes CASSQDLGLDYGYTF. The V and J genes are TRBV4-1 and TRBJ1-2; D is perhaps TRBD1 (5 bases). V dropped 0 bases and J dropped 3 bases, with 11 bases sitting between them. There are 15 residues in the CDR3. Germline loops: CDR1 MGHRA, CDR2 YSYEKL.

The genes are TRBV27 and TRBJ2-7; TRBD2 aligns across 7 bases. The CDR3 has 15 amino acids. V shed 5 bases and J 6 bases; nucleotides not matched to a gene: 13. The V gene's germline CDR1 is MNHEY and CDR2 SMNVEV (reference sequence). CDR3 nucleotide sequence: TGTGCCAGCAGTCCCCCAGCGGGGACCCCGCTCGAGCAGTACTTC. Residues: CASSPPAGTPLEQYF.

This clonotype was seen only a few times. This chain links TRBV6-1 with TRBJ1-1; no firm D call. This CDR3 region has 14 residues. From germline, CDR1 is MNHNS and CDR2 SASEGT. V shed 10 bases and J shed 1 base, with 16 bases lying between them. CDR3 coding DNA: TGTGCCACAGGAGGGCAGAAATCGAACACTGAAGCTTTCTTT. Translating gives CATGGQKSNTEAFF.

At least ten counts were recorded for this clonotype. The chain uses TRBV3-1 and TRBJ2-3; 8 nucleotides match TRBD2. Germline lookup yields CDR1 LGHDT and CDR2 YNNKEL (reference sequence). CDR3 size: 12 residues. The ends lost 8 bases at V and 7 bases at J; junction bases unmatched: 5. CDR3 bases: TGTGCCAGCGGGATAGCGGGAAATACGCAGTATTTT. Its translation is CASGIAGNTQYF.